These T cell receptor beta chains were read from a single sample in a study of neoadjuvant anti-PD-1 for oral cavity cancer. The protocol was immunoSEQ multiplex PCR, while the TCRdb copy is restricted to in-frame clones and leaves out a portion. The repertoire holds around 60,000 clones, roughly three quarters seen once, with 2% to 3% in the top ten. Sequenced material: PBMCs, taken before nivolumab (anti-PD-1) treatment. The source is a person aged 35-79 years with oral cavity squamous cell carcinoma. Both conserved end residues are part of each CDR3. D genes are given only for firm matches. Rows give clone size only sometimes, using once, few, many, or a class for an expanded clone.

CDR3: CASSLDQGADGYTF
DNA: TGTGCCAGCAGCTTAGATCAGGGGGCGGATGGCTACACCTTC
size: once
J: TRBJ1-2
V: TRBV7-6
D: TRBD1
length: 14

CDR3: CATSSLPGGRSPLHF
DNA: TGTGCCACCAGCTCCCTCCCGGGGGGGAGATCACCCCTCCACTTT
size: .
J: TRBJ1-6
V: TRBV15
D: .
length: 15

CDR3: CASSPAGPGQGGRYEQYF
DNA: TGTGCCAGCTCACCGGCAGGTCCGGGACAGGGTGGTCGATACGAGCAGTACTTC
size: few
J: TRBJ2-7
V: TRBV18
D: TRBD1
length: 18

CDR3: CASSQDKSGAQDTQYF
DNA: TGCGCCAGCAGCCAAGATAAGAGCGGGGCTCAAGATACGCAGTATTTT
size: .
J: TRBJ2-3
V: TRBV4-1
D: TRBD2
length: 16

CDR3: CASRSGLLSGGYTF
DNA: TGTGCCAGCAGATCGGGCCTCCTGAGTGGCGGCTACACCTTC
size: few
J: TRBJ1-2
V: TRBV6-5
D: .
length: 14

CDR3: CASSTGTNDEQFF
DNA: TGTGCCAGCAGCACCGGGACTAATGATGAGCAGTTCTTC
size: .
J: TRBJ2-1
V: TRBV7-8
D: TRBD2
length: 13

CDR3: CSVSGRGKDTIYF
DNA: TGCAGCGTCTCGGGGAGGGGTAAAGACACCATATATTTT
size: .
J: TRBJ1-3
V: TRBV29-1
D: .
length: 13

CDR3: CASSELGQGAWRNEQFF
DNA: TGTGCCAGCAGTGAATTGGGGCAGGGGGCATGGAGGAATGAGCAGTTCTTC
size: once
J: TRBJ2-1
V: TRBV2
D: TRBD1
length: 17

CDR3: CASGLRQPRNEKLFF
DNA: TGTGCCAGCGGTTTGAGACAGCCAAGAAATGAAAAACTGTTTTTT
size: .
J: TRBJ1-4
V: TRBV7-9
D: .
length: 15

CDR3: CASSFRGAGDTYEQYF
DNA: TGCGCCAGCAGCTTCCGGGGGGCAGGGGATACCTACGAGCAGTACTTC
size: .
J: TRBJ2-7
V: TRBV5-1
D: .
length: 16

CDR3: CASSLVLTGELFF
DNA: TGCGCCAGCAGCTTGGTCCTCACCGGGGAGCTGTTTTTT
size: .
J: TRBJ2-2
V: TRBV5-1
D: .
length: 13

CDR3: CASSVGRGDGNTIYF
DNA: TGTGCCAGCAGCGTAGGTCGCGGGGATGGAAACACCATATATTTT
size: .
J: TRBJ1-3
V: TRBV9
D: .
length: 15

CDR3: CASSLLQAVSGANVLTF
DNA: TGTGCCAGCAGCTTATTACAGGCCGTATCGGGGGCCAACGTCCTGACTTTC
size: .
J: TRBJ2-6
V: TRBV7-9
D: .
length: 17

CDR3: CASIRRSPSSYNSPLHF
DNA: TGTGCCAGCATTAGACGGAGTCCAAGCTCCTATAATTCACCCCTCCACTTT
size: .
J: TRBJ1-6
V: TRBV28
D: .
length: 17

CDR3: CASSFSGPTAGGSGNTIYF
DNA: TGTGCCAGCAGCTTCAGTGGACCCACGGCTGGAGGTTCTGGAAACACCATATATTTT
size: .
J: TRBJ1-3
V: TRBV7-2
D: .
length: 19

CDR3: CASSLEGGRTTYEQYF
DNA: TGTGCCAGCAGCTTAGAGGGAGGGCGAACTACCTACGAGCAGTACTTC
size: .
J: TRBJ2-7
V: TRBV5-6
D: TRBD2
length: 16

CDR3: CASSAGSQDSYNSPLHF
DNA: TGTGCCAGCAGCGCGGGGTCACAGGACAGCTATAATTCACCCCTCCACTTT
size: .
J: TRBJ1-6
V: TRBV9
D: .
length: 17

CDR3: CASSQDWMNTEAFF
DNA: TGCGCCAGCAGCCAAGATTGGATGAACACTGAAGCTTTCTTT
size: once
J: TRBJ1-1
V: TRBV4-1
D: .
length: 14

CDR3: CASRDEKLFF
DNA: TGTGCCAGTAGGGATGAAAAACTGTTTTTT
size: .
J: TRBJ1-4
V: TRBV19
D: .
length: 10

CDR3: CTSSQELAGGGDYGYTF
DNA: TGCACCAGCAGCCAAGAACTAGCGGGGGGTGGAGACTATGGCTACACCTTC
size: few
J: TRBJ1-2
V: TRBV1
D: .
length: 17

CDR3: CASSPEGTGAFF
DNA: TGTGCCAGCAGCCCTGAAGGGACGGGTGCTTTCTTT
size: .
J: TRBJ1-1
V: TRBV13
D: .
length: 12

CDR3: CASSLPNMNTEAFF
DNA: TGCGCCAGCAGCTTGCCAAATATGAACACTGAAGCTTTCTTT
size: .
J: TRBJ1-1
V: TRBV5-1
D: .
length: 14

CDR3: CASSLSTLVYEQYF
DNA: TGTGCCAGCAGCCTGAGTACGCTAGTCTACGAGCAGTACTTC
size: once
J: TRBJ2-7
V: TRBV28
D: .
length: 14

CDR3: CASSLQNPSYEQYF
DNA: TGCGCCAGCAGCTTACAGAACCCCTCCTACGAGCAGTACTTC
size: .
J: TRBJ2-7
V: TRBV5-1
D: .
length: 14

CDR3: CASSSGPLNEQFF
DNA: TGTGCCAGCAGCTCGGGACCCCTCAATGAGCAGTTCTTC
size: .
J: TRBJ2-1
V: TRBV7-3
D: .
length: 13

CDR3: CASSHMRPGPHSSYEQYF
DNA: TGTGCCAGCAGTCACATGCGCCCCGGGCCCCATAGCTCCTACGAGCAGTACTTC
size: .
J: TRBJ2-7
V: TRBV27
D: .
length: 18

CDR3: CASSPGTAQETQYF
DNA: TGCGCCAGCAGCCCCGGGACCGCACAAGAGACCCAGTACTTC
size: few
J: TRBJ2-5
V: TRBV5-1
D: .
length: 14

CDR3: CAWSWMQTDTQYF
DNA: TGTGCCTGGAGTTGGATGCAAACAGATACGCAGTATTTT
size: .
J: TRBJ2-3
V: TRBV30
D: .
length: 13

CDR3: CSAASYGYTF
DNA: TGCAGCGCTGCCAGTTATGGCTACACCTTC
size: .
J: TRBJ1-2
V: TRBV29-1
D: .
length: 10

CDR3: CATRRGGANVLTF
DNA: TGTGCCACCCGCCGGGGTGGGGCCAACGTCCTGACTTTC
size: .
J: TRBJ2-6
V: TRBV6-5
D: .
length: 13

CDR3: CASSVELRGGEQYF
DNA: TGTGCCAGCAGCGTAGAACTTCGGGGGGGCGAGCAGTACTTC
size: .
J: TRBJ2-7
V: TRBV9
D: TRBD2
length: 14

CDR3: CAISRGQQAFF
DNA: TGTGCCATCTCGAGGGGGCAGCAGGCTTTCTTT
size: few
J: TRBJ1-1
V: TRBV19
D: TRBD1
length: 11

CDR3: CSALRTDTQYF
DNA: TGCAGTGCCCTCCGCACAGATACGCAGTATTTT
size: .
J: TRBJ2-3
V: TRBV20-1
D: .
length: 11

CDR3: CASSWGRRSYNEQFF
DNA: TGTGCCAGCAGCTGGGGACGACGCTCCTACAATGAGCAGTTCTTC
size: .
J: TRBJ2-1
V: TRBV5-6
D: .
length: 15

CDR3: CASTGGGSYNEQFF
DNA: TGTGCCAGCACTGGGGGCGGGAGCTACAATGAGCAGTTCTTC
size: .
J: TRBJ2-1
V: TRBV6-1
D: .
length: 14

CDR3: CASSLRQKDQNEQYF
DNA: TGTGCCAGCTCACTACGACAGAAGGACCAAAACGAGCAGTACTTC
size: few
J: TRBJ2-7
V: TRBV18
D: .
length: 15

CDR3: CASSFWGEGEKLFF
DNA: TGTGCCAGCAGCTTTTGGGGGGAGGGGGAAAAACTGTTTTTT
size: .
J: TRBJ1-4
V: TRBV11-3
D: .
length: 14

CDR3: CASSRGNQPQHF
DNA: TGTGCCAGCAGCCGGGGAAATCAGCCCCAGCATTTT
size: .
J: TRBJ1-5
V: TRBV7-9
D: .
length: 12

CDR3: CASSRTGDHNSPLHF
DNA: TGTGCCAGTAGTCGGACAGGGGACCATAATTCACCCCTCCACTTT
size: few
J: TRBJ1-6
V: TRBV19
D: TRBD1
length: 15

CDR3: CSAEQGYNEQFF
DNA: TGCAGCGCAGAACAGGGTTACAATGAGCAGTTCTTC
size: few
J: TRBJ2-1
V: TRBV29-1
D: .
length: 12

CDR3: CASARLAGNNEQFF
DNA: TGCGCCAGCGCTCGACTAGCGGGTAACAATGAGCAGTTCTTC
size: .
J: TRBJ2-1
V: TRBV10-2
D: TRBD2
length: 14

CDR3: CASSGGVGREQFF
DNA: TGTGCCAGCAGTGGAGGCGTCGGTCGGGAACAGTTCTTC
size: .
J: TRBJ2-1
V: TRBV6-1
D: .
length: 13

CDR3: CASSLDPRQGGFSYNEQFF
DNA: TGTGCCAGCAGCTTAGATCCCCGACAGGGGGGTTTCTCCTACAATGAGCAGTTCTTC
size: .
J: TRBJ2-1
V: TRBV11-2
D: TRBD1
length: 19

CDR3: CASSPTWGRGLINYGYTF
DNA: TGTGCCAGCAGCCCGACCTGGGGGAGGGGGCTAATTAACTATGGCTACACCTTC
size: .
J: TRBJ1-2
V: TRBV5-5
D: TRBD1
length: 18

CDR3: CASRQTLGGANVLTF
DNA: TGTGCCAGCAGACAGACCCTGGGAGGGGCCAACGTCCTGACTTTC
size: .
J: TRBJ2-6
V: TRBV27
D: .
length: 15

CDR3: CASTLQDQGTDTQYF
DNA: TGCGCCAGCACCCTCCAGGACCAGGGCACAGATACGCAGTATTTT
size: .
J: TRBJ2-3
V: TRBV4-1
D: .
length: 15

CDR3: CASSRFRGEHNEQFF
DNA: TGTGCCAGCAGCCGGTTCCGGGGGGAACACAATGAGCAGTTCTTC
size: .
J: TRBJ2-1
V: TRBV7-2
D: TRBD2
length: 15

CDR3: CAWALSGGSYEQYF
DNA: TGTGCCTGGGCCCTATCAGGGGGAAGCTACGAGCAGTACTTC
size: few
J: TRBJ2-7
V: TRBV30
D: TRBD1
length: 14